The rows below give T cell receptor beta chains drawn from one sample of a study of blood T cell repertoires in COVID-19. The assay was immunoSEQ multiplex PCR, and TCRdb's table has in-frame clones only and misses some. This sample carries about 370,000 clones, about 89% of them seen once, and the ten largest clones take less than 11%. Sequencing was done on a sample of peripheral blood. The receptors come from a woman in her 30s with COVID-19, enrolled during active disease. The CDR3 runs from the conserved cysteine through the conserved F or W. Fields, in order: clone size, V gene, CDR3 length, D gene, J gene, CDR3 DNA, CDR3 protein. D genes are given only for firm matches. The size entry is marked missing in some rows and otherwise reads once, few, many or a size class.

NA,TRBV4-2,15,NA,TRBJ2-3,TGTGCCAGCAGTAGGCGGTACCCCGGCACAGATACGCAGTATTTT,CASSRRYPGTDTQYF
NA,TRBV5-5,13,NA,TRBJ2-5,TGTGCCAGCAGCTTCGACTACTGGGAGACCCAGTACTTC,CASSFDYWETQYF
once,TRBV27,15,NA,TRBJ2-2,TGTGCCAGCACCCACTGGGGGGCGAACACCGGGGAGCTGTTTTTT,CASTHWGANTGELFF
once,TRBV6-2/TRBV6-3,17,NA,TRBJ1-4,TGTGCCAGCAGTTCGGACAGTAGCTCCGCAACTAATGAAAAACTGTTTTTT,CASSSDSSSATNEKLFF
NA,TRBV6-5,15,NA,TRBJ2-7,TGTGCCAGCAGTCGAAGGACAGCTCCCTTTGGCGAGCAGTACTTC,CASSRRTAPFGEQYF
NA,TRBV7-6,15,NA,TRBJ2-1,TGTGCCAGCAGCCACTCGAGTAGGGGGAACAATGAGCAGTTCTTC,CASSHSSRGNNEQFF
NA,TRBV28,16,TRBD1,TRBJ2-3,TGTGCCAGCAACCAAGGGGGACAGGCCTACACAGATACGCAGTATTTT,CASNQGGQAYTDTQYF
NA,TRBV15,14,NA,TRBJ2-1,TGTGCCACCAGCAGTAGGGGCCCCTACAATGAGCAGTTCTTC,CATSSRGPYNEQFF
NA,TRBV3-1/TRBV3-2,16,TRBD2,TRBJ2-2,TGTGCCAGCAGCGGTGGGACTAGCGGGAGTACCGGGGAGCTGTTTTTT,CASSGGTSGSTGELFF
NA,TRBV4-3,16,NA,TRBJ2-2,TGCGCCAGCAGCCAAGATCGGCAGGGTAACACCGGGGAGCTGTTTTTT,CASSQDRQGNTGELFF
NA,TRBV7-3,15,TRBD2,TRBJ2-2,TGTGCCAGCAGCCAGACTAGCGGGCCCACCGGGGAGCTGTTTTTT,CASSQTSGPTGELFF
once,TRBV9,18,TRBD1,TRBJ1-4,TGTGCCAGCAGCGTAGCTTCCCCGGGACAGGCAACTAATGAAAAACTGTTTTTT,CASSVASPGQATNEKLFF
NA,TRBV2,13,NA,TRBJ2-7,TGTGCCAGCAAAGAGGGAGGAGACTACGAGCAGTACTTC,CASKEGGDYEQYF
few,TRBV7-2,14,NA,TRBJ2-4,TGTGCCAGCAGCTACGCAGGGGCGGGAAACATTCAGTACTTC,CASSYAGAGNIQYF
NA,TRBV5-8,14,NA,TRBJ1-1,TGTGCCAGCAGCGTCGGAGGCGGTCGAACTGAAGCTTTCTTT,CASSVGGGRTEAFF
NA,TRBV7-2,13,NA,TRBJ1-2,TGTGCCAGCAGCTTAGCGACAAACTATGGCTACACCTTC,CASSLATNYGYTF
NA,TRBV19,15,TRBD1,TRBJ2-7,TGTGCCAGTAGGCCGGGACAGGGGACGTCGGGCGAGCAGTACTTC,CASRPGQGTSGEQYF
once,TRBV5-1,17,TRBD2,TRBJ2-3,TGCGCCAGCAGCTCCGCATGGGGAGCGGGAGTCGCAGATACGCAGTATTTT,CASSSAWGAGVADTQYF
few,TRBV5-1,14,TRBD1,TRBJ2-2,TGCGCCAGCAGCCAGGGACAGAGCACCGGGGAGCTGTTTTTT,CASSQGQSTGELFF
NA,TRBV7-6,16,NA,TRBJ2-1,TGTGCCAGCAGCGACTACGATTTTACAACCTACAATGAGCAGTTCTTC,CASSDYDFTTYNEQFF
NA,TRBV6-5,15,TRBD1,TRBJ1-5,TGTGCCAGCAGTACCGGGACAGGGGCTTATCAGCCCCAGCATTTT,CASSTGTGAYQPQHF
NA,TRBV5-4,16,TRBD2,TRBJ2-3,TGTGCCAGCAGCGATCGGGCTAGCGGATACACAGATACGCAGTATTTT,CASSDRASGYTDTQYF
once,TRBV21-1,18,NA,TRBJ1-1,TGTGCCAGCAGCAAAACCCCTCTGAGGGGGCTCTTGAACACTGAAGCTTTCTTT,CASSKTPLRGLLNTEAFF
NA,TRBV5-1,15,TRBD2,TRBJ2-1,TGCGCCAGCAGCCAATTGAGCGGGACCTACAATGAGCAGTTCTTC,CASSQLSGTYNEQFF
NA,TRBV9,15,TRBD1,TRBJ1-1,TGTGCCAGCAGCCCCGACAGGGAAGGGGACACTGAAGCTTTCTTT,CASSPDREGDTEAFF
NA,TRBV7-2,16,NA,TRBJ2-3,TGTGCCAGCAGCTTAAGGGCAGGGCCAAGCACAGATACGCAGTATTTT,CASSLRAGPSTDTQYF
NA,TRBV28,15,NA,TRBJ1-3,TGTGCCAGCAGTTTAATGAGGCGTTCGGGAAACACCATATATTTT,CASSLMRRSGNTIYF
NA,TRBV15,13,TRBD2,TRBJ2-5,TGTGCCACCAGCAGAGGTAGCGGGGAGACCCAGTACTTC,CATSRGSGETQYF
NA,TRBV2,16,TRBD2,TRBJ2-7,TGTGCCAGCAGTGAAGGGCTAGCGGGGACCACCTACGAGCAGTACTTC,CASSEGLAGTTYEQYF
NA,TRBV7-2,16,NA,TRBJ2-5,TGTGCCAGCAGCTTCGGAGCAGGGGGGCGGATGGAGACCCAGTACTTC,CASSFGAGGRMETQYF
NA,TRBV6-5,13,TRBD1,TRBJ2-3,TGTGCCAGCAGTAGTACAGGGGCGGATACGCAGTATTTT,CASSSTGADTQYF